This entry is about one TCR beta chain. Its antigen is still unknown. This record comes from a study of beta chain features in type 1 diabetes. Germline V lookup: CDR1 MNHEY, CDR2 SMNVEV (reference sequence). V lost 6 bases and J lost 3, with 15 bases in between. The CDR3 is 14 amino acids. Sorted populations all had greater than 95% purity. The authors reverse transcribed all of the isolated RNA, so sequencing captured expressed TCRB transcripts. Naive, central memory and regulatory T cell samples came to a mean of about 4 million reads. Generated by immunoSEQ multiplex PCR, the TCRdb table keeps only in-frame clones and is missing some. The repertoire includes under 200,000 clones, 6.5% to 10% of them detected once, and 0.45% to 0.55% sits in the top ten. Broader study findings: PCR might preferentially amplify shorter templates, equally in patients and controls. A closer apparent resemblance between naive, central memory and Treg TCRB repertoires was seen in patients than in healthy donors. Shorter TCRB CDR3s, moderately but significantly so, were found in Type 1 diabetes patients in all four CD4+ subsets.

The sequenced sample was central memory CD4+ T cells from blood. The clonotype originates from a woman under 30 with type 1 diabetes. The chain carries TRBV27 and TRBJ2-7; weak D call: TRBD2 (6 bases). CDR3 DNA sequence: TGTGCCAGCAGACTTGGCCGGGGACTCTACGAGCAGTACTTC. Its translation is CASRLGRGLYEQYF.